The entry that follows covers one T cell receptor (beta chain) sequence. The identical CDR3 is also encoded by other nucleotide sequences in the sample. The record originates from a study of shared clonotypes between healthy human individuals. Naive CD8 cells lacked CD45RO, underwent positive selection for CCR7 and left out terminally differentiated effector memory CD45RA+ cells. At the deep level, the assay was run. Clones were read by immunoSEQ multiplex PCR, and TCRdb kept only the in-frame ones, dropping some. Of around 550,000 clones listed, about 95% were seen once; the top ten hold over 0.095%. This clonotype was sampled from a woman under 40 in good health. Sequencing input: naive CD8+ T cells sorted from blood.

CDR3 nucleotide sequence: TGCGCCAGCAGCTTGGACAATTCCTACGAGCAGTACTTC. This sequence encodes CASSLDNSYEQYF. The chain employs TRBV5-1 and TRBJ2-7; no reliable D call. The CDR3 spans 13 residues. Germline CDR1 is SGHRS and CDR2 is YFSETQ. V was trimmed by 0 bases and J by 1 base, leaving 5 bases between them.